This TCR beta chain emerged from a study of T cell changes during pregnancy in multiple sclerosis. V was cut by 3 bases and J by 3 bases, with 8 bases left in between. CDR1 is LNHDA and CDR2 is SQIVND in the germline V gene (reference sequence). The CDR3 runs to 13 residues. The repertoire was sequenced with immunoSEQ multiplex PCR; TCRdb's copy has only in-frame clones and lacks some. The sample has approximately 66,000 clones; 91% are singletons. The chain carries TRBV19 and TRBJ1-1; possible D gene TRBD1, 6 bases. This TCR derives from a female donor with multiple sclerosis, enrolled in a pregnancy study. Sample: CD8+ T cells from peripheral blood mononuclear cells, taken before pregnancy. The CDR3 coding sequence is TGTGCCAGTAGTATCGACAGGTACACTGAAGCTTTCTTT. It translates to CASSIDRYTEAFF.